The source of this T cell receptor beta chain is a study of shared clonotypes between healthy human individuals (dated by TCRdb to about 2020). Notes on the research overall: A couple of women and three men aged 18 to 49 years were included in the cohort. To estimate repertoire size and how much clonotypes are shared between individuals, the study performed deep sequencing of blood TCR repertoires from five healthy adults. Libraries were prepared and TCR repertoires were sequenced by different laboratories using diverse techniques, in order to increase sequencing depth and limit assay-specific biases. Leukapheresis yielded between about 0.9 and 9.5 billion PBMCs per donor.

The CDR3, from cysteine to phenylalanine, totals 14 residues. The DNA shown is the 42-base CDR3, in frame from base 1. Trimming at the junction amounts to 5 bases on V and 4 bases on J, and the germline ends lie 13 bases apart. CDR1 MNHEY and CDR2 SMNVEV were looked up in the germline V gene (reference sequence). Study-wide findings and limitations: The genetic and exposure-history diversity represented was limited by the small number of donors. Pairwise subsampling led to the expectation that sequencing depth would affect the degree of clonotype sharing among donors. Only blood was sampled, and tissue TCR repertoires likely differ from those in blood.

Healthy HIV-negative adults with no recently reported acute infections or vaccinations were included as donors. Every donor was a Caucasian adult residing in Nashville, Tennessee, USA. For unsorted samples, tens of millions of PBMCs were counted, and genomic DNA was extracted using the QIAamp DNA Blood Mini kit. Blood was collected by leukapheresis, and PBMCs were isolated by Ficoll-Histopaque density gradient centrifugation and then cryopreserved in liquid nitrogen vapor phase. TCR CDR3 regions were amplified from genomic DNA by multiplex PCR using the deep immunoSEQ assay. Extracted genomic DNA from each cell subset was distributed evenly across all wells of several immunoSEQ 96-well plates, and each plate was treated as a replicate. Each replicate PCR for unsorted PBMC received 250 to 300 ng genomic DNA, equal to about 30,000 T cell genomes. Genomic DNA from unsorted PBMC was sequenced over ten immunoSEQ deep assay plates. The purified libraries were quantified using a Qubit 3.0 fluorometer, sized with a Bioanalyzer 2100, and then quantified again using the KAPA Library Quantification kit. Each immunoSEQ 96-well plate was sequenced on its own single-read 150-cycle Illumina NextSeq 550 flow cell. Concerning the study's data processing: Because the immunoSEQ output included only junctional sequences and no quality scores, the filtering could not be the same as the filtering used for full-length reads. Sequences were annotated with PyIR, a Python wrapper for IgBLAST v1.9, using IMGT germline references to assign V/J genes and CDR3. Reads were removed for weak V/J assignments (E-value above 1e-6), missing CDR3, stop codons, out-of-frame junctions, or ambiguous translated residues. A V3J clonotype was defined by an identical inferred V gene, J gene, and CDR3 amino acid sequence. To compute the percentage overlap between repertoires, the number of shared unique clonotypes was divided by the size of the smaller repertoire. RTK rarefaction, the Chao1 estimator, and Recon v2.1 estimates of unobserved clonotypes were used to assess repertoire richness. TCRdb retrieved this table from immuneACCESS and kept in-frame rearrangements only. Not all clones are present; in checked studies, unresolved V genes account for under half, and no reason is known for the remainder. That table furnishes V, J and clone size, whereas the DNA furnished D and trimming. The sample table holds fewer than 650,000 clones, of which around 80% were seen once. The ten top clones hold approximately 13% of the sample.

On this clone itself: The target of this receptor is not known. Qualities for individual bases were not recorded, and no much larger clone is one base off.

The sequenced sample was PBMCs. The rearrangement combines TRBV27 with TRBJ2-3; the D gene cannot be named for sure. The receptor's source is a woman in her forties in good health. Some clones in this sample may be carry-over from other donors' samples. The nucleotide sequence reads as follows: TGTGCCAGCAGTGGAGCCGGGTCCGCAGATACGCAGTATTTT. The encoded protein is CASSGAGSADTQYF.